This TCR beta chain derives from a study of cytomegalovirus exposure and HLA in healthy donors. Overall study findings and caveats: Among TCR sequences, most were rare, though some public TCRs appeared in many donors.

To note about this clone: Its antigen is not known.

Trimming cost V 6 bases and J 7 bases; bases outside gene matches: 11. The CDR3 covers 15 residues. Germline CDR1 and CDR2: MNHEY and SMNVEV (reference sequence). Profiled with immunoSEQ multiplex PCR; TCRdb holds only in-frame clones, not every one. The sample shows about 350,000 clones, around 90% of them seen only once. V is TRBV27 and J is TRBJ2-2; TRBD1 aligns across 7 bases. The source is a woman younger than 45 in good health and CMV-seropositive. The material sequenced was PBMCs. CDR3: CASSLRQGRNGELFF. For the CDR3, the DNA is TGTGCCAGCAGCCTCAGACAGGGAAGGAACGGGGAGCTGTTTTTT.